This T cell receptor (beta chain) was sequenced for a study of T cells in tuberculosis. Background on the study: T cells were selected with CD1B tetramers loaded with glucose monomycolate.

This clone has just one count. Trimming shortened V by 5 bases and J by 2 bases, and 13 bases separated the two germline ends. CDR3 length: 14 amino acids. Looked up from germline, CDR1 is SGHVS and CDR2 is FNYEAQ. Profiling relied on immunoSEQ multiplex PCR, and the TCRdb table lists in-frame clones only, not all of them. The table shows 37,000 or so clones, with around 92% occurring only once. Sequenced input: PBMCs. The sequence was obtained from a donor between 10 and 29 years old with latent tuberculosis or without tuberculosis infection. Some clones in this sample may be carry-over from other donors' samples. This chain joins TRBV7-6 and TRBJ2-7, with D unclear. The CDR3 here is CASSRDLLAYEQYF. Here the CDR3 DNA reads TGTGCCAGCAGCCGCGACCTTCTAGCCTACGAGCAGTACTTC.